These T cell receptor beta chains were read from a single sample in a study of blood T cell repertoires in COVID-19. Profiling relied on immunoSEQ multiplex PCR, and the TCRdb table lists in-frame clones only, not all of them. Here the sample spans 200,000 to 250,000 clones, 80% to 90% being singletons. Sequencing was carried out using peripheral blood. These receptors all stem from a man under 40 with COVID-19, enrolled during active disease. Both conserved end residues are part of each CDR3. Fields, in order: J gene, V gene, D gene, clone size, CDR3 protein, CDR3 DNA. The D gene is left open where the match is weak. The size field is filled for only some rows; it gives once, few, many or a size class.

J: TRBJ1-4
V: TRBV4-3
D: -
size: -
CDR3: CASSQEILTSGTNEKLFF
DNA: TGCGCCAGCAGCCAAGAAATACTCACCTCGGGAACTAATGAAAAACTGTTTTTT

J: TRBJ1-1
V: TRBV7-3
D: TRBD1
size: -
CDR3: CASSLNRQGAEAFF
DNA: TGTGCCAGCAGCTTAAACCGACAGGGCGCTGAAGCTTTCTTT

J: TRBJ2-7
V: TRBV7-2
D: -
size: -
CDR3: CASSLAGGAAYEQYF
DNA: TGTGCCAGCAGCTTAGCGGGCGGGGCGGCTTACGAGCAGTACTTC

J: TRBJ1-2
V: TRBV6-5
D: -
size: -
CDR3: CASSYSTPTGSGGYTF
DNA: TGTGCCAGCAGTTACTCGACCCCGACAGGTAGTGGTGGCTACACCTTC

J: TRBJ2-1
V: TRBV24-1
D: -
size: -
CDR3: CATSAKTGRPNNEQFF
DNA: TGTGCCACCAGTGCCAAGACAGGGAGGCCTAACAATGAGCAGTTCTTC

J: TRBJ2-1
V: TRBV19
D: -
size: -
CDR3: CASSIGGGYNEQFF
DNA: TGTGCCAGTAGTATAGGCGGCGGATACAATGAGCAGTTCTTC

J: TRBJ2-1
V: TRBV12-3/TRBV12-4
D: TRBD2
size: -
CDR3: CASSLFGGNEQFF
DNA: TGTGCCAGCAGTTTATTCGGGGGGAATGAGCAGTTCTTC

J: TRBJ1-1
V: TRBV7-2
D: -
size: -
CDR3: CASSLGGIGTEAFF
DNA: TGTGCCAGCAGCTTAGGCGGAATTGGCACTGAAGCTTTCTTT

J: TRBJ1-4
V: TRBV14
D: -
size: -
CDR3: CASSLASEESTNEKLFF
DNA: TGTGCCAGCAGCCTAGCAAGTGAGGAATCAACTAATGAAAAACTGTTTTTT

J: TRBJ2-2
V: TRBV27
D: TRBD1
size: -
CDR3: CASSPYRTGLKSGELFF
DNA: TGTGCCAGCAGTCCGTACCGGACAGGGCTGAAATCCGGGGAGCTGTTTTTT

J: TRBJ1-5
V: TRBV5-5
D: -
size: -
CDR3: CASSLIGQPQHF
DNA: TGTGCCAGCAGCTTGATCGGGCAGCCCCAGCATTTT

J: TRBJ2-1
V: TRBV18
D: TRBD2
size: -
CDR3: CASSPPGLAANEQFF
DNA: TGTGCCAGCTCACCACCGGGACTAGCGGCGAATGAGCAGTTCTTC

J: TRBJ2-7
V: TRBV2
D: -
size: -
CDR3: CASSAQGGAFYEQYF
DNA: TGTGCCAGCAGCGCTCAGGGCGGGGCGTTCTACGAGCAGTACTTC

J: TRBJ1-5
V: TRBV19
D: -
size: -
CDR3: CASSIEAVHQPQHF
DNA: TGTGCCAGTAGTATAGAGGCAGTCCATCAGCCCCAGCATTTT

J: TRBJ2-7
V: TRBV6-5
D: TRBD2
size: -
CDR3: CASSYYGTSSYEQYF
DNA: TGTGCCAGCAGTTACTATGGGACTAGCAGCTACGAGCAGTACTTC

J: TRBJ1-6
V: TRBV19
D: TRBD1
size: once
CDR3: CASSSWTGNNSPLHF
DNA: TGTGCCAGTAGTTCTTGGACAGGAAATAATTCACCCCTCCACTTT

J: TRBJ1-6
V: TRBV27
D: TRBD1
size: -
CDR3: CASRRQGGVFNSPLHF
DNA: TGTGCCAGCCGAAGACAGGGAGGAGTGTTCAATTCACCCCTCCACTTT

J: TRBJ1-5
V: TRBV4-2
D: -
size: -
CDR3: CASSSRQNSNQPQHF
DNA: TGTGCCAGCAGCTCGAGACAGAATAGCAATCAGCCCCAGCATTTT

J: TRBJ2-1
V: TRBV18
D: TRBD2
size: -
CDR3: CASSPLAGGHNEQFF
DNA: TGTGCCAGCTCACCACTAGCGGGGGGGCACAATGAGCAGTTCTTC

J: TRBJ2-1
V: TRBV4-2
D: -
size: -
CDR3: CASSQTPGEGYYNEQFF
DNA: TGTGCCAGCAGCCAAACCCCAGGGGAGGGGTATTACAATGAGCAGTTCTTC

J: TRBJ1-2
V: TRBV6-2/TRBV6-3
D: TRBD1
size: -
CDR3: CASSPGQGFDYGYTF
DNA: TGTGCCAGCAGCCCGGGACAGGGATTCGACTATGGCTACACCTTC

J: TRBJ1-2
V: TRBV6-5
D: -
size: -
CDR3: CASRSSYGYTF
DNA: TGTGCCAGCCGATCCAGCTATGGCTACACCTTC

J: TRBJ2-1
V: TRBV2
D: -
size: -
CDR3: CASKGRGRRGDEQFF
DNA: TGTGCCAGCAAAGGTCGTGGGCGCAGGGGCGATGAGCAGTTCTTC

J: TRBJ2-3
V: TRBV28
D: -
size: once
CDR3: CASQTSTDTQYF
DNA: TGTGCCAGTCAGACTAGCACAGATACGCAGTATTTT

J: TRBJ2-1
V: TRBV24-1
D: TRBD2
size: -
CDR3: CATSDSTGTSGRQFF
DNA: TGTGCCACCAGTGACTCGACCGGGACTAGCGGACGCCAGTTCTTC

J: TRBJ1-1
V: TRBV12-3/TRBV12-4
D: -
size: -
CDR3: CASRQGRDTEAFF
DNA: TGTGCCAGCAGACAGGGTAGGGACACTGAAGCTTTCTTT

J: TRBJ2-1
V: TRBV19
D: TRBD2
size: -
CDR3: CASSFRLAGGPGEQFF
DNA: TGTGCCAGTAGTTTCCGACTAGCGGGAGGGCCCGGTGAGCAGTTCTTC

J: TRBJ1-4
V: TRBV5-1
D: TRBD1
size: -
CDR3: CASSLAGQGAGDEKLFF
DNA: TGCGCCAGCAGCTTGGCCGGACAGGGGGCTGGGGATGAAAAACTGTTTTTT

J: TRBJ1-5
V: TRBV27
D: -
size: once
CDR3: CASRGAGLSNQPQHF
DNA: TGTGCCAGCAGGGGGGCAGGGCTTAGCAATCAGCCCCAGCATTTT

J: TRBJ2-7
V: TRBV28
D: TRBD2
size: -
CDR3: CASSLLAGAYEQYF
DNA: TGTGCCAGCAGTTTACTAGCGGGAGCCTACGAGCAGTACTTC

J: TRBJ2-7
V: TRBV23-1
D: TRBD1
size: -
CDR3: CASSQTRQGYLYEQYF
DNA: TGCGCCAGCAGTCAAACCCGACAGGGATATCTATACGAGCAGTACTTC

J: TRBJ2-7
V: TRBV7-2
D: TRBD2
size: -
CDR3: CASSLGLAGVGEQYF
DNA: TGTGCCAGCAGCTTAGGACTAGCGGGAGTAGGAGAGCAGTACTTC

J: TRBJ1-2
V: TRBV4-1
D: TRBD1
size: -
CDR3: CASSQPGQGWYGYTF
DNA: TGCGCCAGCAGCCAACCTGGACAGGGGTGGTATGGCTACACCTTC

J: TRBJ2-5
V: TRBV29-1
D: -
size: -
CDR3: CSVVSQGETQYF
DNA: TGCAGCGTTGTTAGTCAGGGGGAGACCCAGTACTTC

J: TRBJ1-1
V: TRBV4-1
D: -
size: -
CDR3: CASSQDPGRMNTEAFF
DNA: TGCGCCAGCAGCCAAGATCCGGGGAGGATGAACACTGAAGCTTTCTTT

J: TRBJ2-7
V: TRBV29-1
D: -
size: -
CDR3: CSGAPGEGVSEQYF
DNA: TGCAGCGGTGCCCCGGGGGAAGGGGTGAGCGAGCAGTACTTC

J: TRBJ1-3
V: TRBV5-1
D: -
size: -
CDR3: CASSLAPGGTGNTIYF
DNA: TGCGCCAGCAGCTTGGCCCCGGGGGGGACTGGAAACACCATATATTTT

J: TRBJ1-2
V: TRBV7-8
D: -
size: few
CDR3: CASSLDTQAGYTF
DNA: TGTGCCAGCAGCCTGGACACCCAGGCTGGCTACACCTTC

J: TRBJ2-1
V: TRBV12-5
D: TRBD2
size: few
CDR3: CASGLVLAGAYNEQFF
DNA: TGTGCTAGTGGTTTGGTACTAGCGGGGGCCTACAATGAGCAGTTCTTC

J: TRBJ1-5
V: TRBV5-6
D: TRBD1
size: -
CDR3: CASSADGTEARPQHF
DNA: TGTGCCAGCAGCGCCGATGGGACAGAAGCAAGGCCCCAGCATTTT

J: TRBJ2-1
V: TRBV7-8
D: TRBD2
size: -
CDR3: CASSLGLAEQFF
DNA: TGTGCCAGCAGCTTGGGACTAGCGGAGCAGTTCTTC

J: TRBJ1-1
V: TRBV9
D: -
size: once
CDR3: CASSRGTEAFF
DNA: TGTGCCAGCAGCCGGGGCACTGAAGCTTTCTTT